This T cell receptor beta chain was obtained from a study of blood T cell repertoires in COVID-19. On the study more broadly: Samples taken during acute and convalescent COVID-19 were collected in the United States, Italy and Spain.

Ages ranged from roughly 18 to 100 years, with residence in 24 US areas. Assignment of participants to cohorts was predicated upon participant-reported clinical history. Repertoires were generated with immunoSEQ multiplex PCR, while TCRdb's copy carries only in-frame clones and drops some. The sample gives about half a million clones, 70% to 90% of which show up once; 7% to 10% is in the top ten. The germline CDR1 and CDR2 sequences are LGHNT and FRNRAP. The trim removed 2 bases at V and 0 bases at J, leaving 7 bases unmatched. CDR3 size: 19 residues. The TCR originated in a woman aged 60-70 years who had recovered from COVID-19. The source material was PBMCs or T cells enriched from blood (not recorded which). The chain joins TRBV12-5 to TRBJ2-3; 14 bases are shared with TRBD2. DNA for the CDR3: TGTGCTAGTGGTTTGATTATGGGACTAGCGGGGGCTAGCACAGATACGCAGTATTTT. As protein: CASGLIMGLAGASTDTQYF. The full variable domain, rest sourced from reference TRBV12-5 and TRBJ2-3, is DARVTQTPRHKVTEMGQEVTMRCQPILGHNTVFWYRQTMMQGLELLAYFRNRAPLDDSGMPKDRFSAEMPDATLATLKIQPSEPRDSAVYFCASGLIMGLAGASTDTQYFGPGTRLTVL.